This T cell receptor beta chain originates from a study of cytomegalovirus exposure and HLA in healthy donors. As for the study in general: One earlier analysis, a look at approximately 190 million T cells, found some 100 million unique TCR beta sequences. Broader study findings: Several of the most significant clusters were apparently associated with common viral pathogens in a later analysis. Cytomegalovirus status was reportedly diagnosed by the classifier with high sensitivity and specificity.

PCR was performed using 60 Vbeta and 13 Jbeta primers. Some clones are missing from TCRdb's copy, which holds only in-frame ones; the method was immunoSEQ multiplex PCR. Of roughly 160,000 clones in the sample, around 72% are singletons; the top ten hold over 2.5%. Concerning this clone: Antigen unknown.

The CDR3 is 15 residues long. J gave up 1 base and V 9 bases, and 6 bases lay outside the gene matches. Germline CDR1 MNHEY, CDR2 SMNVEV (reference sequence). V usage is TRBV27 and J usage is TRBJ2-1; 10 bases match TRBD2. The receptor comes from a female donor in good health and CMV-seronegative. Sequencing input: PBMCs. CDR3 region: CASTGTSDSYNEQFF. The CDR3 coding sequence is TGTGCCAGTACCGGGACTAGCGATTCCTACAATGAGCAGTTCTTC.